Listed here is a single TCR beta chain. The antigen remains unidentified. These data originate in a study of cytomegalovirus exposure and HLA in healthy donors. Study-wide context: The approximately 120 validation repertoires used the same platform as the roughly 670 first-cohort repertoires, a later analysis reported. Study-level points and caveats: The authors confirmed in vitro that a few CMV-associated chains were specific for CMV antigens.

The assay was immunoSEQ multiplex PCR, and TCRdb's table has in-frame clones only and misses some. The sample yields roughly 150,000 clones, 88% seen once. Separate from the 666-subject first cohort, the approximately 120-subject validation cohort was the one that the donors belonged to. Trimming took off 5 bases at V and 3 bases at J, with 13 bases between the two ends. Germline V gene lookup returns CDR1 MNHNS and CDR2 SASEGT. The CDR3 is 14 residues long. Material for sequencing was PBMCs. This chain connects TRBV6-1 to TRBJ1-2; weak D call: TRBD1 (6 bases). The source is a man younger than 30 in good health and CMV-seronegative. CDR3 nucleotides: TGTGCCAGCAGTACATTACAGGGCTACTATGGCTACACCTTC. Translated: CASSTLQGYYGYTF.